This T cell receptor (beta chain) was documented in a study of identifying expanded T cells in peripheral blood. General study results and limits: Clone count variance between approximately 2-week samples rose with total template count. Over two and four weeks, about 15 and 19 clones changed, versus roughly 1.1 between replicates.

Assay: immunoSEQ multiplex PCR; the TCRdb copy retains only in-frame clones and omits some. Of 95,000 or so clones in the sample, around 86% were seen once. Healthy donors had no documented immune events, such as infections, while sampled. Details on this clone: The antigen remains unidentified.

Germline values: CDR1 SGHVS, CDR2 FQNEAQ. Trimming took 1 base from V and 4 from J, leaving 14 bases between them. CDR3 length: 16 residues. The chain carries TRBV7-8 and TRBJ1-3, with no clear D. This receptor was obtained from a person aged 18 to 70 in good health. The specimen sequenced was blood. The CDR3 sequence is CASSLGRRARGNTIYF. Here the CDR3 DNA reads TGTGCCAGCAGCTTAGGTCGGCGGGCAAGGGGAAACACCATATATTTT.